The subject of this entry is one TCR beta chain. These data are taken from a study of blood T cell repertoires in COVID-19. Whole-study context: T cells, B-cell-depleted T cells, or PBMCs supplied cDNA or gDNA.

As processed by the authors: Amplification of reference gene primers was used by the study to estimate nucleated cell counts. Clones were sequenced by immunoSEQ multiplex PCR, and TCRdb holds only the in-frame ones, with some missing. Clone size and the V and J calls come from that table; the DNA yielded D and trimming. The table shows roughly 83,000 clones, with roughly 88% occurring only once. V lost 5 bases, J lost 2 bases, and 2 bases stayed unmatched. The germline V gene has CDR1 KGHSH and CDR2 LQKENI. The CDR3 extends over 14 amino acids. The sequenced sample consisted of peripheral blood. The sequence derives from a middle-aged man with active COVID-19. The genes are TRBV18 and TRBJ2-7; 11 bases map to TRBD2. The CDR3 DNA reads TGTGCCAGCTCAGAGACTAGCGGGGCCTACGAGCAGTACTTC. This sequence encodes CASSETSGAYEQYF.